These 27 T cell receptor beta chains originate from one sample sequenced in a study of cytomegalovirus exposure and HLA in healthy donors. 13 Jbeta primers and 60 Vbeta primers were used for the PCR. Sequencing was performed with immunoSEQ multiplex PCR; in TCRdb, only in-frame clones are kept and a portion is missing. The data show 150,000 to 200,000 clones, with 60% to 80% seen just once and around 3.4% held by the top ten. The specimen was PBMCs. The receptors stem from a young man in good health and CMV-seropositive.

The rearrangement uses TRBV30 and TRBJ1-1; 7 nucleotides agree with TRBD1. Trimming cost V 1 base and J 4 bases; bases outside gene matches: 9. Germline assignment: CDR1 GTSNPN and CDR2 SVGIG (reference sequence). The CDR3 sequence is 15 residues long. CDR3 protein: CAWSDLSGGGTEAFF. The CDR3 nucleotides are TGTGCCTGGAGTGACCTTTCAGGGGGAGGCACTGAAGCTTTCTTT.

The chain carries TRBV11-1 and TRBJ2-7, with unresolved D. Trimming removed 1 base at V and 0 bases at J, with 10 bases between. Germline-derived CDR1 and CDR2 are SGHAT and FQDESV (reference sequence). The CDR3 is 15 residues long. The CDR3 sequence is CASSLEVHSSYEQYF. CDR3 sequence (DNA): TGTGCCAGCAGCTTAGAGGTTCACAGCTCCTACGAGCAGTACTTC.

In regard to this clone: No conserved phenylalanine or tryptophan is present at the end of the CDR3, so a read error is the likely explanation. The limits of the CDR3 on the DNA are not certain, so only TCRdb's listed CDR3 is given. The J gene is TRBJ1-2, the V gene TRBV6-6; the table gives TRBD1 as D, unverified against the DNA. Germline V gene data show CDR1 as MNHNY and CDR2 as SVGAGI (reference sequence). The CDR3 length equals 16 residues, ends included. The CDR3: CASSYSGAGDSMFPSS.

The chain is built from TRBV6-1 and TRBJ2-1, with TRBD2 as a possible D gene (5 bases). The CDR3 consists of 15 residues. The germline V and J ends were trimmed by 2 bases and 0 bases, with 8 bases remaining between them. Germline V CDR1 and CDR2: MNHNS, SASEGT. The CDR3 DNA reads TGTGCCAGCAGTGAAATGGGGAGCTCCTACAATGAGCAGTTCTTC. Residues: CASSEMGSSYNEQFF.

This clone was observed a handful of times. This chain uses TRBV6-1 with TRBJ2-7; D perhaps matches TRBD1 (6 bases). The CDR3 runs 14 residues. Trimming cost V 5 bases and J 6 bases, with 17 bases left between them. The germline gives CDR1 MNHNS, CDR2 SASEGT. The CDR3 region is CASSSRGTGSEQYF. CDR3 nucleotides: TGTGCCAGCAGTAGTAGGGGGACGGGGAGCGAGCAGTACTTC.

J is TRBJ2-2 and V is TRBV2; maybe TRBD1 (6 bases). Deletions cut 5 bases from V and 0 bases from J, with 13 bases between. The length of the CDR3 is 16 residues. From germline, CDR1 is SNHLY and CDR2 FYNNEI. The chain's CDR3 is CASSREGQTNTGELFF. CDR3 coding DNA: TGTGCCAGCAGTAGGGAAGGACAGACGAACACCGGGGAGCTGTTTTTT.

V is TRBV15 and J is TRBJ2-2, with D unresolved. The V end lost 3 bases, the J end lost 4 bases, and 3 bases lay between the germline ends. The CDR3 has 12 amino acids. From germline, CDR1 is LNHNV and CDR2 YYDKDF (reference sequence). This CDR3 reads CATSSFTGELFF. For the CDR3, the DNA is TGTGCCACCAGCAGCTTCACCGGGGAGCTGTTTTTT.

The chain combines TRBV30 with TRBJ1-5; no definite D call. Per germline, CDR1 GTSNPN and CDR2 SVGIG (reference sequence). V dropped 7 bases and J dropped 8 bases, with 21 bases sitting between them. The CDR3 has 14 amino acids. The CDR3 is CALRAGRIGEPQHF. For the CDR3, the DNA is TGTGCCTTGCGGGCCGGGCGTATTGGCGAGCCCCAGCATTTT.

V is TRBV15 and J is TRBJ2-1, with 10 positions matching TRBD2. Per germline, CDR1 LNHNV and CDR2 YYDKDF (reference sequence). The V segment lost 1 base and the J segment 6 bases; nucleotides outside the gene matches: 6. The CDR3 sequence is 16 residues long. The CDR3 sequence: CATSRGYLAGANEQFF. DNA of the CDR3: TGTGCCACCAGCAGAGGGTACCTAGCGGGGGCCAATGAGCAGTTCTTC.

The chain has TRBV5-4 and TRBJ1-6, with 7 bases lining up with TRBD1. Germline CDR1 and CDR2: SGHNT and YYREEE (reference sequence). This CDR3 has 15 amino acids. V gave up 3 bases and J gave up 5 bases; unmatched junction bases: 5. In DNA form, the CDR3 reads TGTGCCAGCAGCTCATCCGGGACAGATAATTCACCCCTCCACTTT. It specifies CASSSSGTDNSPLHF.

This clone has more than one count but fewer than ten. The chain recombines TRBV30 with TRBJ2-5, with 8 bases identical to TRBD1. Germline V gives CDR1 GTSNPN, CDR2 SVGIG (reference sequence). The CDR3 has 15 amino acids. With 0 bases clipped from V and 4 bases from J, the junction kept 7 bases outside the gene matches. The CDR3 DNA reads TGTGCCTGGAGTGTAGGGCAGGGGGCACGAGAGACCCAGTACTTC. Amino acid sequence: CAWSVGQGARETQYF.

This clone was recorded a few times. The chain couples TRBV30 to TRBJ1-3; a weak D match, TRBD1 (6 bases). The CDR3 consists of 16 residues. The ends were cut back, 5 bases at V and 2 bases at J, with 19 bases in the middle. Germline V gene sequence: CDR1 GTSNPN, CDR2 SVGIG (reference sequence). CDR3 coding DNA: TGTGCCTGGTGCCAGGCGCTGGGGGGGCCTGGAAACACCATATATTTT. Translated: CAWCQALGGPGNTIYF.

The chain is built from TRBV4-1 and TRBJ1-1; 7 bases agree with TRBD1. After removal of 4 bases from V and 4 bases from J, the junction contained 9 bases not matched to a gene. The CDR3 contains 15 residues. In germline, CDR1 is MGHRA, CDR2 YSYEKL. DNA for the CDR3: TGCGCCAGCAGCCGCATGACAGGGTATAGCACTGAAGCTTTCTTT. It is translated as CASSRMTGYSTEAFF.

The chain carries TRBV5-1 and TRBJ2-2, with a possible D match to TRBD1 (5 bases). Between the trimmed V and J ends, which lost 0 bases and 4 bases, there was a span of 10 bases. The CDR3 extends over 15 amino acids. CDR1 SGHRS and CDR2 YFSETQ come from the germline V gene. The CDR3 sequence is CASSLEGLPTGELFF. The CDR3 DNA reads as TGCGCCAGCAGCTTGGAGGGGCTCCCCACCGGGGAGCTGTTTTTT.

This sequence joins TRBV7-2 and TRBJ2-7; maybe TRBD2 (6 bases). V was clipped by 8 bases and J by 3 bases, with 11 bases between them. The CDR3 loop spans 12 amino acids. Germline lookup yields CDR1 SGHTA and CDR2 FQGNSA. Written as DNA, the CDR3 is TGTGCCAGCGGATGGGGGGACTACGAGCAGTACTTC. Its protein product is CASGWGDYEQYF.

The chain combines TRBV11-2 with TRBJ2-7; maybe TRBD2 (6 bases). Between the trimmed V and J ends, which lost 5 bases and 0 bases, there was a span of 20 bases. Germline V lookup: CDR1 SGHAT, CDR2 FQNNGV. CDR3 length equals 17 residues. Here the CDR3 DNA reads TGTGCCAGCAGCCGCGTGATGAGGGTCGGGAGCTCCTACGAGCAGTACTTC. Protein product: CASSRVMRVGSSYEQYF.

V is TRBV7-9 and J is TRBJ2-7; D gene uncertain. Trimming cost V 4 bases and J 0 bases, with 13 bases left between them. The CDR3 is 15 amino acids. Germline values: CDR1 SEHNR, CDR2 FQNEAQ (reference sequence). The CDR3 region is CASSSTGLSSYEQYF. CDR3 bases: TGTGCCAGCAGCTCGACTGGTCTGAGCTCCTACGAGCAGTACTTC.

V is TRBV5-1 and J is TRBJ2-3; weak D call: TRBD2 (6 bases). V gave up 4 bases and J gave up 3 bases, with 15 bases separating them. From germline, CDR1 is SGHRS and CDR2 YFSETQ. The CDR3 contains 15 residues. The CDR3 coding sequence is TGCGCCAGCAGCCCCCGGGACTCCCCGACAGATACGCAGTATTTT. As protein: CASSPRDSPTDTQYF.

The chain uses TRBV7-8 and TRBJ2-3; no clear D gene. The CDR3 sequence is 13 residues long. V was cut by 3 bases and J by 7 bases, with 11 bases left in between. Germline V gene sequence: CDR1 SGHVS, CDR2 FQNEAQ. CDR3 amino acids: CASSFDSTYTQYF. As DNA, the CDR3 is TGTGCCAGCAGCTTCGACTCAACCTATACGCAGTATTTT.

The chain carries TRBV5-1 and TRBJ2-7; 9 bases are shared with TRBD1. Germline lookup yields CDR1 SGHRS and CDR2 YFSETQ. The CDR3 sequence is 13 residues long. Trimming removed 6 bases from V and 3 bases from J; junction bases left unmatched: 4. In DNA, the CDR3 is TGCGCCAGCAACCCGGGACAGGGCTACGAGCAGTACTTC. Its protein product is CASNPGQGYEQYF.

The DNA for the CDR3 is TGTGCCAGCAGCCCTCGACAGGGGGCGCGAACTGAAGCTTTCTTT. Translating gives CASSPRQGARTEAFF. The V gene is TRBV7-9, the J gene TRBJ1-1, with 10 bases aligning to TRBD1. Germline loops: CDR1 SEHNR, CDR2 FQNEAQ (reference sequence). The trim removed 5 bases at V and 5 bases at J, leaving 8 bases unmatched. This CDR3 comprises 15 residues. The full variable domain, with the rest looked up from reference TRBV7-9 and TRBJ1-1, is DTGVSQNPRHKITKRGQNVTFRCDPISEHNRLYWYRQTLGQGPEFLTYFQNEAQLEKSRLLSDRFSAERPKGSFSTLEIQRTEQGDSAMYLCASSPRQGARTEAFFGQGTRLTVV.

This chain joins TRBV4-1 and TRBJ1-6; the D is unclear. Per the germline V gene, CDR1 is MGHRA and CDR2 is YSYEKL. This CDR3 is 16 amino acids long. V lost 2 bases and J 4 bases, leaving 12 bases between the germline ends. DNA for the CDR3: TGCGCCAGCAGCCAAAGGCAGGACTCTTATAATTCACCCCTCCACTTT. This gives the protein CASSQRQDSYNSPLHF.

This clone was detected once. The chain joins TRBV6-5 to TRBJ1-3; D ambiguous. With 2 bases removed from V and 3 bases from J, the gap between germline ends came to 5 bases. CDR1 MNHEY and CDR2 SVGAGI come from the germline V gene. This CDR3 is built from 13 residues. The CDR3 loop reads CASSYTVGNTIYF. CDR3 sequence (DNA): TGTGCCAGCAGTTACACGGTTGGAAACACCATATATTTT.

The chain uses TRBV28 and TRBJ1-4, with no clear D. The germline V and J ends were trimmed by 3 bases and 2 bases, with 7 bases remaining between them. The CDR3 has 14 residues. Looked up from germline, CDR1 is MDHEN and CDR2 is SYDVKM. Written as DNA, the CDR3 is TGTGCCAGCAGTTTCCGGGATACTAATGAAAAACTGTTTTTT. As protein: CASSFRDTNEKLFF. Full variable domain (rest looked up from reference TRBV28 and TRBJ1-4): DVKVTQSSRYLVKRTGEKVFLECVQDMDHENMFWYRQDPGLGLRLIYFSYDVKMKEKGDIPEGYSVSREKKERFSLILESASTNQTSMYLCASSFRDTNEKLFFGSGTQLSVL.

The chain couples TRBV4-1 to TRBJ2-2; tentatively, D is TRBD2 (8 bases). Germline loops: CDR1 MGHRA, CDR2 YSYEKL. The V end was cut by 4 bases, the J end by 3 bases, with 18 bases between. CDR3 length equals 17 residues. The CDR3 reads CASSPGGRQGHTGELFF. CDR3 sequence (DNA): TGCGCCAGCAGCCCGGGAGGGAGACAGGGACACACCGGGGAGCTGTTTTTT.

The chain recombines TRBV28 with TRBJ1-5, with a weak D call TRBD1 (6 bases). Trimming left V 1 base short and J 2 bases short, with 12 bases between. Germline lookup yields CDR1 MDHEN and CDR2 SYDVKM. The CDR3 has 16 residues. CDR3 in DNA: TGTGCCAGCAGTTTATTAACCAGGGGAGGCAATCAGCCCCAGCATTTT. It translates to CASSLLTRGGNQPQHF.

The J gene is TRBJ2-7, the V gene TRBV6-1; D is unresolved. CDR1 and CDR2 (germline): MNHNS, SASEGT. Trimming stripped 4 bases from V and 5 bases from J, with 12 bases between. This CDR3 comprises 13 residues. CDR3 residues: CASSVPTLHEQYF. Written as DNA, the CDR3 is TGTGCCAGCAGTGTCCCTACTTTACACGAGCAGTACTTC.